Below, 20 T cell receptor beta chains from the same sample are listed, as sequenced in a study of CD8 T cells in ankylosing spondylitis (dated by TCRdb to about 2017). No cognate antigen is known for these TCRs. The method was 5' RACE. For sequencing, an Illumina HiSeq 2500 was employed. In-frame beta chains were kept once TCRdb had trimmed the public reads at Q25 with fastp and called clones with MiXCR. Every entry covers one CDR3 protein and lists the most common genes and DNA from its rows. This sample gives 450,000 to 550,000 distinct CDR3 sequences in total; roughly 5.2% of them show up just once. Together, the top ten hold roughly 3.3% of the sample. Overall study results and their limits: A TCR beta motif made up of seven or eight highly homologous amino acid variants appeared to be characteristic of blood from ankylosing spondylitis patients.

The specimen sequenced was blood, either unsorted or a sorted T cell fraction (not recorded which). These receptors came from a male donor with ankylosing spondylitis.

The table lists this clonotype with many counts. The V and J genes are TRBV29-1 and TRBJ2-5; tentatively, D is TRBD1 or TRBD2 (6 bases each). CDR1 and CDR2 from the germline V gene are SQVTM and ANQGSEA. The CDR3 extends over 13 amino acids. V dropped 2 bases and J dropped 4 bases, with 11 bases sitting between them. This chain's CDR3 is CSVEKGGGETQYF. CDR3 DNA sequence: TGCAGCGTTGAAAAAGGGGGAGGAGAGACCCAGTACTTC. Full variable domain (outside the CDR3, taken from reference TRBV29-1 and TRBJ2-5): SAVISQKPSRDICQRGTSLTIQCQVDSQVTMMFWYRQQPGQSLTLIATANQGSEATYESGFVIDKFPISRPNLTFSTLTVSNMSPEDSSIYLCSVEKGGGETQYFGPGTRLLVL.

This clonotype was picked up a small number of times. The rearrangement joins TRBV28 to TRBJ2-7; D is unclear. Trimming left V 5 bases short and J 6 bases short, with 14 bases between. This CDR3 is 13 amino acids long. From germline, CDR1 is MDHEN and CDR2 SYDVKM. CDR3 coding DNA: TGTGCCAGCAGTCCTTTGGGTGGGTCCGAGCAGTACTTC. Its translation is CASSPLGGSEQYF.

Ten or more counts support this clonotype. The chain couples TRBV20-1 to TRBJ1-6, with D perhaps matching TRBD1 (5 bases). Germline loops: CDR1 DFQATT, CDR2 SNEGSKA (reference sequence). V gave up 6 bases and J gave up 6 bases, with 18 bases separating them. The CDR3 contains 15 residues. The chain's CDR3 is CSARQSDQINSPLHF. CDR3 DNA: TGCAGTGCGAGACAGTCAGACCAAATTAATTCACCCCTCCACTTT.

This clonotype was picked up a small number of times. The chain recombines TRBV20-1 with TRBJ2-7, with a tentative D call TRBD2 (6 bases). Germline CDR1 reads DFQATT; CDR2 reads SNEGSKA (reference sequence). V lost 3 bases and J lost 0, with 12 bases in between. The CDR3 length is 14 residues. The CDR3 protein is CSASLAPSSYEQYF. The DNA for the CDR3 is TGCAGTGCTAGTCTAGCGCCAAGCTCCTACGAGCAGTACTTC.

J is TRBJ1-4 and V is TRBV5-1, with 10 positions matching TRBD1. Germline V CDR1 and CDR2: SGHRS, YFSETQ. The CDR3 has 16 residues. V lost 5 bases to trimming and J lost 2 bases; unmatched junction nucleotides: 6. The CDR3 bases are TGCGCCAGCAGTTCGGACAGGGGGGGCACTAATGAAAAACTGTTTTTT. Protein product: CASSSDRGGTNEKLFF.

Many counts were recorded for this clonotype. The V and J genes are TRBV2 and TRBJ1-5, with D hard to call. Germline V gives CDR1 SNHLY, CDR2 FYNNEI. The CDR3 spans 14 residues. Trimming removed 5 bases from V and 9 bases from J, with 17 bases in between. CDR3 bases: TGTGCCAGCAGTTCTAGAGGATCTCTCGGGCCCCAGCATTTT. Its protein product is CASSSRGSLGPQHF.

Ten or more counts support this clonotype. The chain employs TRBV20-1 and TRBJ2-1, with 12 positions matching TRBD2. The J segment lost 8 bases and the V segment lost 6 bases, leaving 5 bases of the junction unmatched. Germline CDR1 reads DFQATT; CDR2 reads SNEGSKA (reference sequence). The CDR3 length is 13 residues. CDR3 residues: CSARTSGDDEQFF. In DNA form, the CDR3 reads TGCAGTGCAAGGACTAGCGGGGATGATGAGCAGTTCTTC.

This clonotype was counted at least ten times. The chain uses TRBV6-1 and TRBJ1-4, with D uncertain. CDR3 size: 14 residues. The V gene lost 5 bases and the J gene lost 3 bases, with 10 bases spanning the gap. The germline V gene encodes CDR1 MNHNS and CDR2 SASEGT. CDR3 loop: CASSPVIPNEKLFF. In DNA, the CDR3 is TGTGCCAGCAGTCCCGTAATTCCTAATGAAAAACTGTTTTTT.

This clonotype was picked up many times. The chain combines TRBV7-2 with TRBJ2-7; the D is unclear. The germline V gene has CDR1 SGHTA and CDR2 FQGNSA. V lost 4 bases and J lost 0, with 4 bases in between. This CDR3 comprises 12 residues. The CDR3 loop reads CASSWNSYEQYF. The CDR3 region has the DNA TGTGCCAGCAGCTGGAACTCCTACGAGCAGTACTTC.

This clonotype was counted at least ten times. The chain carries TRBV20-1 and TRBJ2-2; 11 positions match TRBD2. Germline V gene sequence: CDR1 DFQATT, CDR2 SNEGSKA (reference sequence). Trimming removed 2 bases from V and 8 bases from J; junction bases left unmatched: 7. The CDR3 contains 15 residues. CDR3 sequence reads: CSARSRLAGKGELFF. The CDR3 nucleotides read TGCAGTGCTAGATCCAGACTAGCGGGAAAAGGGGAGCTGTTTTTT.

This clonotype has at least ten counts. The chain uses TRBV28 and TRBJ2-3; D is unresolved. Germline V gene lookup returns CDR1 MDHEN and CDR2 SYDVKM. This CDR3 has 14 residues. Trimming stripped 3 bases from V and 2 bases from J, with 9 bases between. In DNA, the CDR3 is TGTGCCAGCAGTTTTGTCCAGGTCACAGATACGCAGTATTTT. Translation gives CASSFVQVTDTQYF. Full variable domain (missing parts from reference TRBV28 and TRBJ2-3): DVKVTQSSRYLVKRTGEKVFLECVQDMDHENMFWYRQDPGLGLRLIYFSYDVKMKEKGDIPEGYSVSREKKERFSLILESASTNQTSMYLCASSFVQVTDTQYFGPGTRLTVL.

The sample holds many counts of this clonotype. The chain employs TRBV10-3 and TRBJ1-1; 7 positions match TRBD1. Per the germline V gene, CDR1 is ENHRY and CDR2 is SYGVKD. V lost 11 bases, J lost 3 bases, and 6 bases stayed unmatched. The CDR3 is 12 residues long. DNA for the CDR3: TGTGCCTCCAGGGGGGGTGACACTGAAGCTTTCTTT. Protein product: CASRGGDTEAFF.

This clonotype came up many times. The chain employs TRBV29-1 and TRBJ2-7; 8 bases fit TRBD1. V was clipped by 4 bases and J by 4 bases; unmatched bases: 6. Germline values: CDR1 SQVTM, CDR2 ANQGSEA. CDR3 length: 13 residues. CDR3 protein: CSVVWTGIYEQYF. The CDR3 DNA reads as TGCAGCGTTGTGTGGACAGGGATTTACGAGCAGTACTTC.

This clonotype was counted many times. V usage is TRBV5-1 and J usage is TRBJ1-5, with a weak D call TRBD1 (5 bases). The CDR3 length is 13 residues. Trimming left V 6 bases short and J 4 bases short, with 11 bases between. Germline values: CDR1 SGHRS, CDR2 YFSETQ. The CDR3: CASKGEENQPQHF. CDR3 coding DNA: TGCGCCAGCAAAGGGGAAGAGAATCAGCCCCAGCATTTT.

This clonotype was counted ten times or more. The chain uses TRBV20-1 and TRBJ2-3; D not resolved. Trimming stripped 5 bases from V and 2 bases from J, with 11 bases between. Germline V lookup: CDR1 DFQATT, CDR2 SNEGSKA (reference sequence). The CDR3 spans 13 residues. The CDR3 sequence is CSALIRSTDTQYF. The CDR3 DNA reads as TGCAGTGCTCTGATTAGGTCCACAGATACGCAGTATTTT.

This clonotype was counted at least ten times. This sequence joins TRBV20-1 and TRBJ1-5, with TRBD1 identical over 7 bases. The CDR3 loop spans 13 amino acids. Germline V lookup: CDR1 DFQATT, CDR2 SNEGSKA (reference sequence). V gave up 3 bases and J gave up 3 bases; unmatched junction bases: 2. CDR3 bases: TGCAGTGCTAGGACAGGGAACAATCAGCCCCAGCATTTT. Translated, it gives CSARTGNNQPQHF.

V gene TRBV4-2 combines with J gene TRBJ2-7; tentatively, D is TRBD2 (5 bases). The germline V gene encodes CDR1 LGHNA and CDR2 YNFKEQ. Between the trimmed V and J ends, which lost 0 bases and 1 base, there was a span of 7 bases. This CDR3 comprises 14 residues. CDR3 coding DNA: TGTGCCAGCAGCCAAGAAGGCGGGTCCTACGAGCAGTACTTC. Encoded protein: CASSQEGGSYEQYF.

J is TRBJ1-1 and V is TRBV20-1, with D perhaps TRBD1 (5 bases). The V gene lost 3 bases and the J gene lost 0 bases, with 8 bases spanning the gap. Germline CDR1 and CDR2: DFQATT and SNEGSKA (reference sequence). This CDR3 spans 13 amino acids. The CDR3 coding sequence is TGCAGTGCTAGGTGGGGGGTGAACACTGAAGCTTTCTTT. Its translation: CSARWGVNTEAFF.

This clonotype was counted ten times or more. CDR3 sequence (DNA): TGTGCCAGCAGCTTAGTATACGCGGGGAATGAGCAGTTCTTC. It is translated as CASSLVYAGNEQFF. The chain uses TRBV11-2 and TRBJ2-1; TRBD2 is a possible D gene (6 bases). Germline CDR1 is SGHAT and CDR2 is FQNNGV. This CDR3 has 14 residues. Trimming left V 1 base short and J 7 bases short, with 11 bases between.

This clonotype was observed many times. The CDR3 bases are TGTGCCAGCAGCGACCTTAATTCACCCCTCCACTTT. The encoded protein is CASSDLNSPLHF. V and J are TRBV6-6 and TRBJ1-6; D is unclear. CDR3 length: 12 residues. The germline CDR1 and CDR2 sequences are MNHNY and SVGAGI (reference sequence). V shed 6 bases and J shed 6 bases, with 6 bases lying between them.